Below are 22 T cell receptor beta chains sequenced from a single sample in a study of Ad26.COV2.S vaccination and SARS-CoV-2 variants. Repertoires were generated with immunoSEQ multiplex PCR, while TCRdb's copy carries only in-frame clones and drops some. The table has some 290,000 clones, roughly 86% seen once. Documented treatment: roughly 20 received Ad26.COV2.S at low or high dose, single or two shots; several received placebo; per-sample allocation not given. Material that was analyzed had been drawn on day 63 after the first vaccine or placebo injection. This sample comprised peripheral blood, obtained in a trial of Ad26.COV2.S vaccine versus placebo. The receptors come from a person between 18 and 59 years old who received the Ad26.COV2.S COVID-19 vaccine or a placebo.

V gene TRBV7-6 combines with J gene TRBJ1-1; 12 positions agree with TRBD1. CDR1 is SGHVS and CDR2 is FNYEAQ in the germline V gene. The V gene end was trimmed by 2 bases and the J gene end by 6 bases; junction bases not matched to a gene: 4. This CDR3 comprises 15 residues. CDR3 bases: TGTGCCAGCAGCTTATCCGGGACAGGGGGCTCTGAAGCTTTCTTT. Translated, it gives CASSLSGTGGSEAFF.

The chain recombines TRBV1 with TRBJ2-1; TRBD2 is taken as the D call from the table, unchecked against the DNA. TRBV1 is designated a pseudogene. CDR3 length: 17 amino acids. The CDR3 here is CTSSQDGGGHDYNEQFF. The CDR3 region has the DNA TGCACCAGCAGCCAAGACGGCGGCGGGCACGACTACAATGAGCAGTTCTTC.

V usage is TRBV6-5 and J usage is TRBJ1-2; TRBD1 aligns across 11 bases. CDR1 MNHEY and CDR2 SVGAGI come from the germline V gene. This CDR3 spans 15 amino acids. V lost 8 bases, J lost 4 bases, and 9 bases stayed unmatched. CDR3: CASAGQGVNSYGYTF. CDR3 nucleotide sequence: TGTGCCAGCGCGGGACAGGGGGTCAACAGCTATGGCTACACCTTC.

The CDR3 is CASSLTGGGDTQYF. In DNA form, the CDR3 reads TGTGCCAGCAGCCTTACAGGGGGCGGAGATACGCAGTATTTT. V and J are TRBV7-9 and TRBJ2-3; 9 bases agree with TRBD1. Germline-derived CDR1 and CDR2 are SEHNR and FQNEAQ (reference sequence). V trimming: 5 bases; J trimming: 5 bases; junction bases outside the gene matches: 5. This CDR3 has 14 amino acids.

This chain links TRBV5-1 with TRBJ2-5, with 14 bases fitting TRBD2. Germline trimming cut 4 bases from V and 5 bases from J; bases unmatched to any gene: 7. CDR1 and CDR2 (germline): SGHRS, YFSETQ. The CDR3 contains 16 residues. The CDR3 region is CASSGTSGGRGETQYF. CDR3 coding DNA: TGCGCCAGCAGCGGGACTAGCGGGGGACGGGGGGAGACCCAGTACTTC.

This chain connects TRBV6-5 to TRBJ2-1, with 7 bases identical to TRBD2. Germline lookup yields CDR1 MNHEY and CDR2 SVGAGI. V shed 7 bases, J shed 2 bases, and the junction held 8 bases outside the gene matches. The CDR3 is 15 amino acids. This CDR3 is CASKRVGGTYNEQFF. The CDR3 coding sequence is TGTGCCAGCAAGCGGGTGGGGGGGACCTACAATGAGCAGTTCTTC.

This clone showed up just once. The chain joins TRBV10-3 to TRBJ2-3; no reliable D call. The CDR3 runs to 13 residues. The ends were cut back, 4 bases at V and 0 bases at J, with 5 bases in the middle. Germline values: CDR1 ENHRY, CDR2 SYGVKD. CDR3: CAISVLSTDTQYF. CDR3 in DNA: TGTGCCATCAGTGTTCTGAGCACAGATACGCAGTATTTT.

This chain connects TRBV6-5 to TRBJ1-3; D is unclear. The CDR3 sequence is 15 residues long. Germline CDR1 reads MNHEY; CDR2 reads SVGAGI. Trimming pared 5 bases from V and 2 bases from J, leaving 13 bases between. CDR3 sequence reads: CASSPRILPGNTIYF. For the CDR3, the DNA is TGTGCCAGCAGTCCCCGGATATTGCCTGGAAACACCATATATTTT.

This clone appeared once. This same CDR3 is encoded by further DNA sequences in the sample. The genes are TRBV9 and TRBJ2-5; 7 bases match TRBD1. Germline CDR1 is SGDLS and CDR2 is YYNGEE. Losses at the gene ends were 2 bases for V and 3 bases for J; bases not matched to a gene: 1. The CDR3 spans 13 residues. The CDR3 nucleotides read TGTGCCAGCAGCGTCGGGACAGAAGAGACCCAGTACTTC. Translating gives CASSVGTEETQYF.

Only one count was recorded for this clone. The chain uses TRBV19 and TRBJ1-1, with a tentative D call TRBD1 (6 bases). The V gene lost 4 bases and the J gene lost 4 bases, with 13 bases spanning the gap. The CDR3 covers 14 residues. The V gene's germline CDR1 is LNHDA and CDR2 SQIVND (reference sequence). The CDR3 region has the DNA TGTGCCAGTAGTAACAGGGAAGCGGGCACTGAAGCTTTCTTT. It yields the protein CASSNREAGTEAFF.

The chain carries TRBV6-5 and TRBJ1-2, with D uncertain. Per the germline V gene, CDR1 is MNHEY and CDR2 is SVGAGI. CDR3 length: 14 residues. V was pared by 0 bases and J by 5 bases, with 10 bases between. The CDR3 region has the DNA TGTGCCAGCAGTTACTCGAACGGATTTTATGGCTACACCTTC. Amino acid sequence: CASSYSNGFYGYTF.

This chain uses TRBV7-2 with TRBJ1-2, with 8 bases matching TRBD1. The CDR3 is 16 residues long. J gave up 6 bases and V 0 bases, and 9 bases lay outside the gene matches. The germline CDR1 and CDR2 sequences are SGHTA and FQGNSA. CDR3 loop: CASSLAPQGGGNGYTF. DNA for the CDR3: TGTGCCAGCAGCTTAGCTCCACAGGGGGGTGGGAATGGCTACACCTTC.

The chain carries TRBV5-1 and TRBJ2-1; tentatively, D is TRBD2 (5 bases). CDR3 length: 15 amino acids. Trimming took 0 bases from V and 7 from J, leaving 14 bases between them. From germline, CDR1 is SGHRS and CDR2 YFSETQ. The CDR3 nucleotides are TGCGCCAGCAGCTTGGACCCGGGGTCGACTAATGAGCAGTTCTTC. This gives the protein CASSLDPGSTNEQFF. The whole variable domain, remainder taken from reference TRBV5-1 and TRBJ2-1, is KAGVTQTPRYLIKTRGQQVTLSCSPISGHRSVSWYQQTPGQGLQFLFEYFSETQRNKGNFPGRFSGRQFSNSRSEMNVSTLELGDSALYLCASSLDPGSTNEQFFGPGTRLTVL.

The chain has TRBV19 and TRBJ1-1; D is unclear. V was shortened by 3 bases and J by 1 base, with 15 bases between the two germline ends. The germline V gene encodes CDR1 LNHDA and CDR2 SQIVND (reference sequence). This CDR3 is built from 16 residues. CDR3 coding DNA: TGTGCCAGTAGTATTGTCCGTTACTACGGGAACACTGAAGCTTTCTTT. It translates to CASSIVRYYGNTEAFF.

This clone was recorded once. V gene TRBV19 combines with J gene TRBJ1-1; D gene ambiguous. CDR1 LNHDA and CDR2 SQIVND come from the germline V gene (reference sequence). The CDR3 covers 17 residues. Trimming pared 1 base from V and 0 bases from J, leaving 15 bases between. The CDR3 nucleotides are TGTGCCAGTAGTATAGGTTCAGGTGGGGAGCTGAACACTGAAGCTTTCTTT. Translating it yields CASSIGSGGELNTEAFF.

The chain uses TRBV5-1 and TRBJ2-3; 12 bases match TRBD2. This CDR3 contains 17 residues. Germline V lookup: CDR1 SGHRS, CDR2 YFSETQ. V shed 3 bases, J shed 4 bases, and the junction held 9 bases outside the gene matches. This chain's CDR3 is CASSSYGLAGISDTQYF. DNA of the CDR3: TGCGCCAGCAGCTCCTATGGACTAGCGGGGATCTCAGATACGCAGTATTTT.

The genes are TRBV28 and TRBJ2-5; either TRBD1 or TRBD2 may supply D (5 bases each). The V gene's germline CDR1 is MDHEN and CDR2 SYDVKM. Trimming left V 4 bases short and J 2 bases short, with 11 bases between. This CDR3 has 14 amino acids. CDR3 sequence reads: CASSWGNGQETQYF. DNA of the CDR3: TGTGCCAGCAGTTGGGGGAATGGGCAAGAGACCCAGTACTTC.

The V gene is TRBV7-2, the J gene TRBJ1-2; the D is unclear. The germline V gene encodes CDR1 SGHTA and CDR2 FQGNSA. Trimming shortened V by 1 base and J by 6 bases, and 15 bases separated the two germline ends. CDR3 length equals 15 residues. The DNA of the CDR3 is TGTGCCAGCAGCTTAGATCGTCCGGTTATGGATGGCTACACCTTC. Protein product: CASSLDRPVMDGYTF. Complete variable domain (other parts from reference TRBV7-2 and TRBJ1-2): GAGVSQSPSNKVTEKGKDVELRCDPISGHTALYWYRQSLGQGLEFLIYFQGNSAPDKSGLPSDRFSAERTGGSVSTLTIQRTQQEDSAVYLCASSLDRPVMDGYTFGSGTRLTVV.

This chain uses TRBV9 with TRBJ2-1, with D unclear. The germline V and J ends were trimmed by 4 bases and 0 bases, with 11 bases remaining between them. The CDR3 length is 15 residues. Germline lookup yields CDR1 SGDLS and CDR2 YYNGEE. CDR3 bases: TGTGCCAGCAGCTTCAGTGTTGCCTCCTACAATGAGCAGTTCTTC. Its protein product is CASSFSVASYNEQFF. The full variable domain, rest sourced from reference TRBV9 and TRBJ2-1, is DSGVTQTPKHLITATGQRVTLRCSPRSGDLSVYWYQQSLDQGLQFLIQYYNGEERAKGNILERFSAQQFPDLHSELNLSSLELGDSALYFCASSFSVASYNEQFFGPGTRLTVL.

Comment on this clone: This CDR3 is also generated by other DNA sequences in the sample. This chain connects TRBV6-5 to TRBJ1-2; TRBD1 aligns across 9 bases. The germline V gene has CDR1 MNHEY and CDR2 SVGAGI. The CDR3 runs 13 residues. The junction had 6 bases not matched to a gene; V was cut back by 7 bases and J by 6 bases. This CDR3 is CASTSQGADGYTF. CDR3 sequence (DNA): TGTGCCAGCACCTCACAGGGGGCAGATGGCTACACCTTC.

Worth noting for this clone: The junction differs from germline at one of its ends, possibly a read error. The rearrangement links TRBV5-1 to TRBJ1-1, with TRBD1 as a possible D gene (6 bases). There are 14 residues in the CDR3. Germline-derived CDR1 and CDR2 are SGHRS and YFSETQ. The CDR3 region is CARSRGGGDTEAFF. DNA for the CDR3: TGCGCCCGCAGCCGGGGCGGGGGCGACACTGAAGCTTTCTTT.

The chain uses TRBV4-3 and TRBJ2-1; 9 bases line up with TRBD1. Germline CDR1 reads LGHNA; CDR2 reads YSLEER. This CDR3 region has 14 residues. V trimming: 1 base; J trimming: 13 bases; junction bases outside the gene matches: 8. The CDR3 nucleotides are TGCGCCAGCAGCCAAGTGTTTCAGGGACAGGGTCAGTTCTTC. Its protein product is CASSQVFQGQGQFF.